Listed here are 22 T cell receptor beta chains from one sample, sequenced in a study of shared clonotypes between healthy human individuals. Sequencing was performed with immunoSEQ multiplex PCR; in TCRdb, only in-frame clones are kept and a portion is missing. The table records about 2.4 million clones, around 94% of them present only once. The source material was naive CD4+ T cells sorted from blood. Subset specified: CD45RA+ positively selected. Source of these receptors: a young man in good health.

This chain connects TRBV6-1 to TRBJ2-3; D not resolved. V was pared by 4 bases and J by 0 bases, with 11 bases between. The CDR3 covers 15 residues. The germline V gene has CDR1 MNHNS and CDR2 SASEGT. Written as DNA, the CDR3 is TGTGCCAGCAGTGTCGGAACACATAGCACAGATACGCAGTATTTT. The encoded protein is CASSVGTHSTDTQYF.

In regard to this clone: Just one base apart from a much larger clone, this may be a read error. Other DNA sequences in the same sample also yield this CDR3. This chain connects TRBV9 to TRBJ2-5; no firm D call. Germline lookup yields CDR1 SGDLS and CDR2 YYNGEE. The CDR3 loop spans 11 amino acids. The ends were cut back, 3 bases at V and 4 bases at J, with 4 bases in the middle. The CDR3 DNA reads TGTGCCAGCAGCGGAGGAGAGACCCAGTACTTC. It codes for CASSGGETQYF. Full variable domain (outside the CDR3, taken from reference TRBV9 and TRBJ2-5): DSGVTQTPKHLITATGQRVTLRCSPRSGDLSVYWYQQSLDQGLQFLIQYYNGEERAKGNILERFSAQQFPDLHSELNLSSLELGDSALYFCASSGGETQYFGPGTRLLVL.

The chain recombines TRBV9 with TRBJ2-3; TRBD2 agrees at 13 bases. The CDR3 covers 15 residues. Germline assignment: CDR1 SGDLS and CDR2 YYNGEE. With 3 bases clipped from V and 3 bases from J, the junction kept 1 base outside the gene matches. For the CDR3, the DNA is TGTGCCAGCAGCGGGACTAGCGGGAGAACAGATACGCAGTATTTT. As protein: CASSGTSGRTDTQYF.

V gene TRBV5-1 combines with J gene TRBJ1-2; 11 nucleotides align to TRBD1. The V segment lost 4 bases and the J segment 4 bases; nucleotides outside the gene matches: 9. In germline, CDR1 is SGHRS, CDR2 YFSETQ. This CDR3 has 16 residues. This CDR3 reads CASSASGTGGSYGYTF. CDR3 sequence (DNA): TGCGCCAGCAGCGCCTCCGGGACAGGGGGTTCCTATGGCTACACCTTC.

V is TRBV6-5 and J is TRBJ2-7, with D hard to call. The CDR3 spans 15 residues. Germline V gives CDR1 MNHEY, CDR2 SVGAGI. Trimming took 0 bases from V and 3 from J, leaving 12 bases between them. CDR3 in DNA: TGTGCCAGCAGTTACTCGGCCTACGGCAACTACGAGCAGTACTTC. Its protein is CASSYSAYGNYEQYF.

The chain recombines TRBV11-3 with TRBJ2-1; D is ambiguous. There are 17 residues in the CDR3. V gave up 6 bases and J gave up 3 bases, with 21 bases separating them. In germline, CDR1 is SGHNT, CDR2 YENEEA. In DNA form, the CDR3 reads TGTGCCAGCAGTTTGACCGACATTTTTTACTTCTACAATGAGCAGTTCTTC. Translated: CASSLTDIFYFYNEQFF.

V is TRBV27 and J is TRBJ1-2; TRBD1 might be the D (6 bases). In germline, CDR1 is MNHEY, CDR2 SMNVEV (reference sequence). Trimming stripped 8 bases from V and 4 bases from J, with 11 bases between. The CDR3 is 12 residues long. CDR3 sequence (DNA): TGTGCCAGCGGGAAGGACAGCTATGGCTACACCTTC. Translation: CASGKDSYGYTF.

This chain joins TRBV7-9 and TRBJ2-4; D might be TRBD1 or TRBD2, each matching 7 bases. The CDR3 sequence is 15 residues long. The ends were cut back, 5 bases at V and 7 bases at J, with 18 bases in the middle. Per germline, CDR1 SEHNR and CDR2 FQNEAQ (reference sequence). The CDR3 loop reads CASSPGGGFWNIQYF. The CDR3 DNA reads as TGTGCCAGCAGCCCAGGGGGAGGGTTTTGGAACATTCAGTACTTC.

The chain employs TRBV5-1 and TRBJ2-3; 11 bases are a match to TRBD1. Germline assignment: CDR1 SGHRS and CDR2 YFSETQ. V shed 4 bases, J shed 2 bases, and the junction held 3 bases outside the gene matches. This CDR3 spans 15 amino acids. For the CDR3, the DNA is TGCGCCAGCAGCAGGACAGGGGGCATCACAGATACGCAGTATTTT. It encodes CASSRTGGITDTQYF.

The V call is TRBV29-1, the J call TRBJ2-3; maybe TRBD1 (5 bases). CDR1 is SQVTM and CDR2 is ANQGSEA in the germline V gene. The CDR3 spans 13 residues. Trimming stripped 4 bases from V and 2 bases from J, with 10 bases between. CDR3 in DNA: TGCAGCGTTGCCGCCAGGGTCACAGATACGCAGTATTTT. Its translation: CSVAARVTDTQYF.

The chain recombines TRBV29-1 with TRBJ2-1; D unclear. Germline V gene data show CDR1 as SQVTM and CDR2 as ANQGSEA. V was pared by 3 bases and J by 0 bases, with 6 bases between. The CDR3 is made up of 13 amino acids. As DNA, the CDR3 is TGCAGCGTTGATGGGCTCTCCTACAATGAGCAGTTCTTC. Its translation: CSVDGLSYNEQFF.

This chain joins TRBV10-1 and TRBJ2-1, with 8 bases aligning to TRBD1. The CDR3 runs 14 residues. Germline CDR1 reads WNHNN; CDR2 reads SYGVQD (reference sequence). The junction had 2 bases not matched to a gene; V was cut back by 2 bases and J by 5 bases. CDR3: CASSETGGHNEQFF. DNA of the CDR3: TGCGCCAGCAGTGAGACAGGGGGACACAATGAGCAGTTCTTC.

The chain is built from TRBV4-1 and TRBJ2-7, with D tentatively TRBD1 (8 bases). CDR1 is MGHRA and CDR2 is YSYEKL in the germline V gene. CDR3 length: 15 residues. V dropped 0 bases and J dropped 6 bases, with 15 bases sitting between them. Written as DNA, the CDR3 is TGCGCCAGCAGCCAAGAAAGGTACAGGGGGGGCGAGCAGTACTTC. Amino acids: CASSQERYRGGEQYF.

The chain recombines TRBV5-1 with TRBJ2-7, with 7 nucleotides matching TRBD2. This CDR3 region has 14 residues. Germline-derived CDR1 and CDR2 are SGHRS and YFSETQ. Germline trimming cut 4 bases from V and 7 bases from J; bases unmatched to any gene: 11. The CDR3 DNA is TGCGCCAGCAGCACCAGCGGGGTCGGGAGGGAGCAGTACTTC. This gives the protein CASSTSGVGREQYF.

A single count supports this clone. The chain employs TRBV14 and TRBJ2-1; TRBD1 matches at 7 bases. The CDR3 totals 11 residues. V was pared by 5 bases and J by 12 bases, with 4 bases of the junction left unmatched. Germline values: CDR1 SGHDN, CDR2 FVKESK. The CDR3 DNA is TGTGCCAGCAGCAGAGCAGGGGGGCAGTTCTTC. This encodes CASSRAGGQFF. The variable domain in full, completed from reference TRBV14 and TRBJ2-1, reads EAGVTQFPSHSVIEKGQTVTLRCDPISGHDNLYWYRRVMGKEIKFLLHFVKESKQDESGMPNNRFLAERTGGTYSTLKVQPAELEDSGVYFCASSRAGGQFFGPGTRLTVL.

V is TRBV28 and J is TRBJ1-4, with TRBD1 matching 8 bases. The V gene end was trimmed by 5 bases and the J gene end by 4 bases; junction bases not matched to a gene: 18. This CDR3 region has 19 residues. Germline V gene lookup returns CDR1 MDHEN and CDR2 SYDVKM. The CDR3 is CASSVAGTGRGALNEKLFF. The CDR3 bases are TGTGCCAGCAGTGTTGCGGGGACAGGTAGAGGGGCCCTTAATGAAAAACTGTTTTTT.

The rearrangement joins TRBV19 to TRBJ1-5; perhaps TRBD1 as D (6 bases). Germline V gene data show CDR1 as LNHDA and CDR2 as SQIVND (reference sequence). V dropped 1 base and J dropped 0 bases, with 13 bases sitting between them. The CDR3 totals 17 residues. CDR3 in amino acids: CASSIGTAPNSNQPQHF. The CDR3, as DNA: TGTGCCAGTAGTATAGGGACAGCCCCTAATAGCAATCAGCCCCAGCATTTT.

This chain uses TRBV7-2 with TRBJ2-7, with a weak D call TRBD2 (6 bases). Trimming removed 1 base from V and 4 bases from J, with 14 bases in between. Germline-derived CDR1 and CDR2 are SGHTA and FQGNSA. CDR3 size: 15 residues. The CDR3 reads CASSLEGGPGYEQYF. As DNA, the CDR3 is TGTGCCAGCAGCTTAGAAGGAGGGCCAGGGTACGAGCAGTACTTC.

Details on this clone: Additional DNA sequences in this sample encode the identical CDR3. This chain uses TRBV28 with TRBJ2-3; the match to TRBD2 covers 7 bases. Germline-derived CDR1 and CDR2 are MDHEN and SYDVKM. J was trimmed by 3 bases and V by 3 bases; bases with no gene match: 3. CDR3 size: 14 residues. The CDR3 DNA sequence: TGTGCCAGCAGTTTCGGGGGGACTACAGATACGCAGTATTTT. Its protein is CASSFGGTTDTQYF.

V is TRBV4-1 and J is TRBJ2-1, with unresolved D. Germline lookup yields CDR1 MGHRA and CDR2 YSYEKL. Trimming pared 0 bases from V and 8 bases from J, leaving 5 bases between. The CDR3 is 12 amino acids. CDR3 nucleotides: TGCGCCAGCAGCCAAGATTTGGATGAGCAGTTCTTC. It translates to CASSQDLDEQFF.

V is TRBV6-1 and J is TRBJ1-4; 7 bases are a match to TRBD1. The CDR3 loop spans 15 amino acids. The V segment lost 7 bases and the J segment 4 bases; nucleotides outside the gene matches: 9. Per germline, CDR1 MNHNS and CDR2 SASEGT. CDR3 coding DNA: TGTGCCAGCATTACCGGGACAGCAAATAATGAAAAACTGTTTTTT. The encoded protein is CASITGTANNEKLFF.

The rearrangement joins TRBV7-9 to TRBJ2-1; 8 nucleotides align to TRBD1. V gave up 0 bases and J gave up 10 bases; unmatched junction bases: 8. The CDR3 sequence is 15 residues long. The germline V gene has CDR1 SEHNR and CDR2 FQNEAQ (reference sequence). CDR3 coding DNA: TGTGCCAGCAGCTTAGCCCTGGACAGGGAGGACGAGCAGTTCTTC. Its translation is CASSLALDREDEQFF.